These 11 T cell receptor beta chains originate from one sample sequenced in a study of T cell responses to AZD1222 COVID-19 vaccine. Sequencing used immunoSEQ multiplex PCR; TCRdb keeps in-frame clones, though not all of them. Found here are 90,000 to 120,000 clones, just over 90% of them singletons; the top ten hold 6.2%. The specimen was peripheral blood, collected 28 days after the second AZD1222 dose. These receptors all stem from an adult who received the AZD1222 COVID-19 vaccine.

This sequence joins TRBV7-8 and TRBJ1-1, with a possible D match to TRBD1 (5 bases). This CDR3 is built from 14 residues. Germline V gene data show CDR1 as SGHVS and CDR2 as FQNEAQ. V dropped 5 bases and J dropped 3 bases, with 13 bases sitting between them. CDR3 loop: CASSPRVLDTEAFF. The CDR3 bases are TGTGCCAGCAGCCCCAGGGTTCTGGACACTGAAGCTTTCTTT.

V usage is TRBV5-1 and J usage is TRBJ2-7; 8 bases map to TRBD1. J gave up 7 bases and V 1 base, and 10 bases lay outside the gene matches. This CDR3 contains 15 residues. Germline V CDR1 and CDR2: SGHRS, YFSETQ. CDR3 DNA sequence: TGCGCCAGCAGCTTGTGGGACAGGAGTCTGGGGGAGCAGTACTTC. It is translated as CASSLWDRSLGEQYF. The entire variable domain, with the rest obtained from reference TRBV5-1 and TRBJ2-7, is as follows: KAGVTQTPRYLIKTRGQQVTLSCSPISGHRSVSWYQQTPGQGLQFLFEYFSETQRNKGNFPGRFSGRQFSNSRSEMNVSTLELGDSALYLCASSLWDRSLGEQYFGPGTRLTVT.

The chain uses TRBV19 and TRBJ1-5; D uncertain. This CDR3 has 12 residues. Trimming pared 1 base from V and 9 bases from J, leaving 7 bases between. Germline V CDR1 and CDR2: LNHDA, SQIVND (reference sequence). The CDR3 loop is CASSIGGWPQHF. The DNA of the CDR3 is TGTGCCAGTAGTATAGGGGGATGGCCCCAGCATTTT.

The rearrangement links TRBV6-5 to TRBJ2-1; 9 bases map to TRBD2. The CDR3 totals 15 residues. The V gene's germline CDR1 is MNHEY and CDR2 SVGAGI. Trimming removed 0 bases from V and 6 bases from J; junction bases left unmatched: 3. CDR3 amino acids: CASSYSAGGGNEQFF. CDR3 nucleotides: TGTGCCAGCAGTTACTCGGCGGGAGGGGGCAATGAGCAGTTCTTC.

The chain is built from TRBV5-4 and TRBJ2-7; 9 nucleotides agree with TRBD2. The CDR3 has 15 amino acids. Germline-derived CDR1 and CDR2 are SGHNT and YYREEE (reference sequence). J was trimmed by 5 bases and V by 6 bases; bases with no gene match: 12. The CDR3 protein is CASNSGGRASDEQYF. In DNA, the CDR3 is TGTGCCAGCAACTCTGGCGGGAGGGCCAGCGACGAGCAGTACTTC.

This clone turned up a few times. This chain connects TRBV5-1 to TRBJ2-5, with D unresolved. Germline loops: CDR1 SGHRS, CDR2 YFSETQ. CDR3 length: 11 amino acids. V lost 0 bases and J lost 3, with 0 bases in between. The CDR3 nucleotides read TGCGCCAGCAGCTTGGAAGAGACCCAGTACTTC. Its protein product is CASSLEETQYF.

The rearrangement links TRBV5-6 to TRBJ2-1; 12 positions agree with TRBD2. J lost 2 bases, V lost 0 bases, and 3 bases had no gene match. The germline V gene has CDR1 SGHDT and CDR2 YYEEEE. The CDR3 loop spans 17 amino acids. The CDR3 here is CASSLAASGGAYNEQFF. The CDR3 DNA reads TGTGCCAGCAGCTTGGCGGCTAGCGGGGGGGCCTACAATGAGCAGTTCTTC.

The chain links TRBV30 to TRBJ1-1; D remains ambiguous. Trimming shortened V by 4 bases and J by 9 bases, and 18 bases separated the two germline ends. Per the germline V gene, CDR1 is GTSNPN and CDR2 is SVGIG (reference sequence). The length of the CDR3 is 13 residues. CDR3 bases: TGTGCCTGGAACATTGAGCGATCAGCCCAAGCTTTCTTT. It codes for CAWNIERSAQAFF.

The V and J genes are TRBV19 and TRBJ2-2, with D uncertain. The CDR3 runs 13 residues. The V end was cut by 5 bases, the J end by 3 bases, with 7 bases between. Looked up from germline, CDR1 is LNHDA and CDR2 is SQIVND (reference sequence). Here the CDR3 reads CASSGLHTGELFF. The CDR3, as DNA: TGTGCCAGTAGTGGTTTACACACCGGGGAGCTGTTTTTT. The complete variable domain, with remaining parts taken from reference TRBV19 and TRBJ2-2, reads DGGITQSPKYLFRKEGQNVTLSCEQNLNHDAMYWYRQDPGQGLRLIYYSQIVNDFQKGDIAEGYSVSREKKESFPLTVTSAQKNPTAFYLCASSGLHTGELFFGEGSRLTVL.

The V call is TRBV7-9, the J call TRBJ1-6, with D perhaps matching TRBD1 (5 bases). Germline lookup yields CDR1 SEHNR and CDR2 FQNEAQ (reference sequence). The CDR3 is 15 amino acids. With 3 bases removed from V and 8 bases from J, the gap between germline ends came to 14 bases. The CDR3 bases are TGTGCCAGCAGCTTCCTGGGGGTGGGAGATTCACCCCTCCACTTT. Encoded protein: CASSFLGVGDSPLHF.

The chain couples TRBV25-1 to TRBJ2-7, with TRBD1 as a possible D gene (6 bases). The ends were cut back, 5 bases at V and 3 bases at J, with 17 bases in the middle. The germline V gene has CDR1 MGHDK and CDR2 SYGVNS. This CDR3 spans 15 amino acids. The CDR3 protein is CASSTPGHLDYEQYF. The CDR3 DNA reads as TGTGCCAGCAGTACTCCGGGACACCTGGACTACGAGCAGTACTTC.